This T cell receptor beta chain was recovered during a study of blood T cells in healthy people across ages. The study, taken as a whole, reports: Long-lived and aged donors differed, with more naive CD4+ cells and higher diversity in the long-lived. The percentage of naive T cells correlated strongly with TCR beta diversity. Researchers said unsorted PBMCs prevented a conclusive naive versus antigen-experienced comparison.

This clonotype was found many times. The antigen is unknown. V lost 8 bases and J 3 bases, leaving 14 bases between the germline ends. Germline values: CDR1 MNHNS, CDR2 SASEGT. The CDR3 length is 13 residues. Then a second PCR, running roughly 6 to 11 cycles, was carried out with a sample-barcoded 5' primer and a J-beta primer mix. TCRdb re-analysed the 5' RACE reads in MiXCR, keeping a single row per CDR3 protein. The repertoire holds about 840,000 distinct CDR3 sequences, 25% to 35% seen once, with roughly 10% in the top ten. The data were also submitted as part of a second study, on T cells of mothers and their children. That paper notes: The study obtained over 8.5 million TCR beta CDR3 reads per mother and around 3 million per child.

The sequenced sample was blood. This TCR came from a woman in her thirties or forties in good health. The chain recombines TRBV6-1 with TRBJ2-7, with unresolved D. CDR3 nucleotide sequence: TGTGCCAGCTCTCAGGATCCGGTCTACGAGCAGTACTTC. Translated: CASSQDPVYEQYF.